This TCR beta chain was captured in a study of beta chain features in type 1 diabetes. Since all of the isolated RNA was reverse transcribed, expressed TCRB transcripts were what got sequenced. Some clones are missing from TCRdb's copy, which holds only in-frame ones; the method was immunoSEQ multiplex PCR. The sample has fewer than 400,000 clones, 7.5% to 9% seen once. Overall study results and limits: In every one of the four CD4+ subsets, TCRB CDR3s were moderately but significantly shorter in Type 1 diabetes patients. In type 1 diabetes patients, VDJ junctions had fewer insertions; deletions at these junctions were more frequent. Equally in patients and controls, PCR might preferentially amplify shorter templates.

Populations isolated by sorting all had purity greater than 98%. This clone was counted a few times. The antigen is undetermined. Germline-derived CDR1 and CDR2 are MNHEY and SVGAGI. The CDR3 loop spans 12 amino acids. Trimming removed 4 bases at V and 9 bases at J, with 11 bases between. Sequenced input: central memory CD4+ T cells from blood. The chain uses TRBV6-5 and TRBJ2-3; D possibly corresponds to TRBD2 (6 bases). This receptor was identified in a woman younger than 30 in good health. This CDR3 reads CASSSQGLTQYF. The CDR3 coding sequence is TGTGCCAGCAGTTCGCAGGGACTCACGCAGTATTTT.